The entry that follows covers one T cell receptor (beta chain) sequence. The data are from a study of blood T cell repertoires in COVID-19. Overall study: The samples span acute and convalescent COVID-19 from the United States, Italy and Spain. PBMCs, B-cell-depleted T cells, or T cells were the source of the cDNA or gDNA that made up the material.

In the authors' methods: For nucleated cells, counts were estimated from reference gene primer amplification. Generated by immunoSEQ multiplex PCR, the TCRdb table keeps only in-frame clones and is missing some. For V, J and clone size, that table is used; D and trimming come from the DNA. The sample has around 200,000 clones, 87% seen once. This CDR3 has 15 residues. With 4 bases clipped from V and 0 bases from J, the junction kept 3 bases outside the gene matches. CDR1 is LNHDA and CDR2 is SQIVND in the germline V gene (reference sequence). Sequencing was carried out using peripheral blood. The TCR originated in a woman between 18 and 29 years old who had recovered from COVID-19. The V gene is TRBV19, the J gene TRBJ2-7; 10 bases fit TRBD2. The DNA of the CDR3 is TGTGCCAGTAGTACGACTAGCGGGCCCTCCTACGAGCAGTACTTC. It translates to CASSTTSGPSYEQYF. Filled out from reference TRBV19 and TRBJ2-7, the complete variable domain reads DGGITQSPKYLFRKEGQNVTLSCEQNLNHDAMYWYRQDPGQGLRLIYYSQIVNDFQKGDIAEGYSVSREKKESFPLTVTSAQKNPTAFYLCASSTTSGPSYEQYFGPGTRLTVT.